This TCR beta chain comes out of a study of CD8 T cells in ankylosing spondylitis. Findings and limits, study-wide: Apparently characteristic of ankylosing spondylitis blood was a TCR beta motif (roughly eight highly homologous variants).

Deletions cut 6 bases from V and 6 bases from J, with 15 bases between. Germline-derived CDR1 and CDR2 are MDHEN and SYDVKM. This CDR3 spans 15 amino acids. This clonotype was picked up many times. What it binds is not known. One entry per CDR3 protein, called by TCRdb with MiXCR from the 5' RACE reads. Seen here are some 120,000 distinct CDR3 sequences, approximately 14% observed once, and the top ten hold 2.5% to 3%. The sample was blood, either unsorted or a sorted T cell fraction (not recorded which). The origin of this receptor is a female donor with ankylosing spondylitis or in good health (not recorded which). This sequence joins TRBV28 and TRBJ1-6; possible D gene TRBD1, 6 bases. The DNA for the CDR3 is TGTGCCAGCAGACCTCAGGTGGACAGTAATTCACCCCTCCACTTT. It translates to CASRPQVDSNSPLHF.